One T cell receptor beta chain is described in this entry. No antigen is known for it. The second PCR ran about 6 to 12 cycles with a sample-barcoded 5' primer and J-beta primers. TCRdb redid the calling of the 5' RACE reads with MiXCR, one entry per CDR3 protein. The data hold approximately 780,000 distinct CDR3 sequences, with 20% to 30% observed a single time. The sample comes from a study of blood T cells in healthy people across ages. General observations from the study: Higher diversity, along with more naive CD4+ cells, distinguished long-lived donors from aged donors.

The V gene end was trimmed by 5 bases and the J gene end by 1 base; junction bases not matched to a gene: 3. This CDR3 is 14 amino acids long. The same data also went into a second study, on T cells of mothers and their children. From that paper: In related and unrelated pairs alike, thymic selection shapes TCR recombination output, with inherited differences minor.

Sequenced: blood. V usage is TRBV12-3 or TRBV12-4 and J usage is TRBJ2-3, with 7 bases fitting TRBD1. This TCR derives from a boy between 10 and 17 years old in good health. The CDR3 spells CASSDRAGTDTQYF. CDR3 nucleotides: TGTGCCAGCAGTGACAGGGCGGGCACAGATACGCAGTATTTT.